This T cell receptor (beta chain) was captured by sequencing in a study of blood T cells in healthy people across ages. The CDR3 covers 13 residues. Trimming cost V 6 bases and J 1 base, with 7 bases left between them. Drawn from each donor were ten milliliters of peripheral blood. With a J-beta primer mix and a sample-barcoded 5' primer, a second PCR ran about 7 to 11 cycles. MiXCR, applied by TCRdb to the 5' RACE reads, yields one record per CDR3 protein. The repertoire holds around 800,000 distinct CDR3 sequences, with less than 60% as singletons. In regard to this clonotype: Its antigen is as yet unknown.

General study points: Across the age range, TCR beta diversity per million T cells fell in a roughly linear way. Among long-lived donors, naive CD4+ cells were more numerous and diversity higher than in aged donors.

The sample was blood. This receptor was taken from a man older than 75 in good health. This rearrangement joins TRBV12-3 or TRBV12-4 to TRBJ1-5, with D unclear. CDR3: CASREGSNQPQHF. In DNA form, the CDR3 reads TGTGCCAGCAGGGAGGGAAGCAATCAGCCCCAGCATTTT.